The 5 T cell receptor beta chains listed next were all sequenced from one sample in a study of T cell clusters in autoimmune cytopenias. Multiplex touch-down PCR amplified TRB using TRB-A and TRB-B pools in one tube. Following a re-call of the multiplex PCR reads, TCRdb has one entry per CDR3 protein and lacks DNA. Here the sample table reports 2,700 or so distinct CDR3 sequences. About 39,000 genome equivalents of blood DNA were amplified for TRB. Sequenced input: peripheral blood. All receptors derive from a human donor with an autoimmune cytopenia, with autoimmune hepatitis or in good health (not recorded which).

Frequency places this clonotype as medium-sized. The gene calls are TRBV29-1 and TRBJ2-7; checking the TCRdb D call of TRBD1 is not possible without DNA. The CDR3 has 13 residues. Per the germline V gene, CDR1 is SQVTM and CDR2 is ANQGSEA. The CDR3 loop is CSVEGSGLGEQYF.

This sequence joins TRBV6-1 and TRBJ1-5; lacking DNA, the TRBD1 call made by TCRdb goes unchecked. CDR1 MNHNS and CDR2 SASEGT come from the germline V gene. CDR3 size: 17 residues. This CDR3 is CASSPRITGTRNQPQHF.

The chain is built from TRBV14 and TRBJ1-6; the TRBD1 assignment by TCRdb is unverifiable without DNA. The CDR3 contains 16 residues. Germline lookup yields CDR1 SGHDN and CDR2 FVKESK. The CDR3 is CASSQDLGDGDSPLHF. Full variable domain (outside the CDR3, taken from reference TRBV14 and TRBJ1-6): EAGVTQFPSHSVIEKGQTVTLRCDPISGHDNLYWYRRVMGKEIKFLLHFVKESKQDESGMPNNRFLAERTGGTYSTLKVQPAELEDSGVYFCASSQDLGDGDSPLHFGNGTRLTVT.

This clonotype is medium-sized by frequency. The gene calls are TRBV6-1 and TRBJ1-2; the TRBD1 assignment by TCRdb is unverifiable without DNA. CDR1 and CDR2 from the germline V gene are MNHNS and SASEGT. This CDR3 spans 15 amino acids. The chain's CDR3 is CASSPIQGSNYGYTF.

V and J are TRBV12-5 and TRBJ2-2. This CDR3 is 14 amino acids long. The germline gives CDR1 LGHNT, CDR2 FRNRAP. The CDR3: CASEQFANTGELFF.